This TCR beta chain was recovered during a study of T-cell memory formation after mild COVID-19. The germline V gene has CDR1 DFQATT and CDR2 SNEGSKA (reference sequence). Trimming took 6 bases from V and 4 from J, leaving 13 bases between them. This CDR3 comprises 12 residues. TCRdb passed the 5' RACE reads through MiXCR, listing each CDR3 protein once. The repertoire includes roughly 400,000 distinct CDR3 sequences, about 16% of them detected once, and roughly a fifth sits in the top ten. Input material: PBMCs or a T cell subset sorted from them (not recorded which). The chain joins TRBV20-1 to TRBJ2-7; D is possibly TRBD1 (6 bases). The receptor was derived from a man younger than 35 who had mild COVID-19 (a few samples of this study predate the infection). Cell type and time point are not known. Here the CDR3 reads CSATGSRYEQYF. DNA for the CDR3: TGCAGTGCCACAGGGTCGCGGTACGAGCAGTACTTC.